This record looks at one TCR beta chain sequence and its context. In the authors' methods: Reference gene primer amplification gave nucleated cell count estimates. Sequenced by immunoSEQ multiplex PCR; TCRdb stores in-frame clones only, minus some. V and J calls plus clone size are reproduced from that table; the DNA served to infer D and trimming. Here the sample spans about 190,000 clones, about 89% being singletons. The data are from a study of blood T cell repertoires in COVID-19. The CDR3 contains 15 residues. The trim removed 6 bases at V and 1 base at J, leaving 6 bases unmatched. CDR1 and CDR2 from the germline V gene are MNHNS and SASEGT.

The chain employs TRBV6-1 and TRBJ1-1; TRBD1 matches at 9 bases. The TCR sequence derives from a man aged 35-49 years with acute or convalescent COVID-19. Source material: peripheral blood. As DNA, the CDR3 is TGTGCCAGCAGGCAACAGGGGGCGGGGAACACTGAAGCTTTCTTT. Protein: CASRQQGAGNTEAFF.